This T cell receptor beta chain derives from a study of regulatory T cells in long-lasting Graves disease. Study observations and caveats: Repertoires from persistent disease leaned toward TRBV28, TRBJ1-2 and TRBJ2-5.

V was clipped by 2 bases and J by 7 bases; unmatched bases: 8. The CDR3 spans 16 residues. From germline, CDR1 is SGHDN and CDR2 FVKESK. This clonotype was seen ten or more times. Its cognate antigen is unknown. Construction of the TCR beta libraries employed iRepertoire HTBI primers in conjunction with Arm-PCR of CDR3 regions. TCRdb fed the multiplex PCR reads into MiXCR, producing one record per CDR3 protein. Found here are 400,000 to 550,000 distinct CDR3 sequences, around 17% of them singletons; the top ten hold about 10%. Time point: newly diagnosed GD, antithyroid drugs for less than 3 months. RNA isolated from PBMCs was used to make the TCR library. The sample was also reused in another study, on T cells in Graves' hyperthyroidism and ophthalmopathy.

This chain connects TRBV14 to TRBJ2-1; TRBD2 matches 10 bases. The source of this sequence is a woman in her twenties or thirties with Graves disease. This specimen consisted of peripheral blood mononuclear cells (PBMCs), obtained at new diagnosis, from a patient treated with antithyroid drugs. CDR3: CASSQLSGRAVNEQFF. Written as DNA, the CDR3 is TGTGCCAGCAGCCAATTGAGCGGGAGGGCGGTAAATGAGCAGTTCTTC.